This T cell receptor (beta chain) originates from a study of cytomegalovirus exposure and HLA in healthy donors. The study's findings and limits: Earlier analysis found most TCR beta V segments productive about 90% or about 30% of the time. According to a later analysis, most TCR beta chains associated with CMV appeared HLA-restricted. Another analysis was done later, and it associated 16,951 TCR beta sequences with HLA alleles at 0.05 false discovery rate. With later analysis, a missense DCLRE1C variant became linked to TCR beta V- and J-gene trimming.

A word on this clone: What it recognizes is unknown.

Both 60 Vbeta primers and 13 Jbeta primers went into the PCR. TCRdb's copy holds only in-frame clones and misses some; the assay was immunoSEQ multiplex PCR. This table holds fewer than 100,000 clones, about three quarters found once. The CDR3 contains 13 residues. Trimming took off 2 bases at V and 7 bases at J, with 12 bases between the two ends. In germline, CDR1 is SGDLS, CDR2 YYNGEE. The sequenced sample was PBMCs. The chain combines TRBV9 with TRBJ2-5; D possibly corresponds to TRBD1 (6 bases). This sequence originates from a man in his forties in good health and CMV-seropositive. CDR3 sequence: CASSVGGGRTQYF. DNA for the CDR3: TGTGCCAGCAGCGTTGGGGGCGGTCGGACCCAGTACTTC.